This section outlines one T cell receptor beta chain sequence together with its context. This record belongs to a study of cytomegalovirus exposure and HLA in healthy donors. Primers: 60 Vbeta forward and 13 Jbeta reverse. Data came from immunoSEQ multiplex PCR; TCRdb stores just in-frame clones and leaves some out. Among 150,000 to 250,000 clones, 70% to 85% were seen once, and the ten largest hold approximately 4.4%. The sequenced sample was PBMCs. The receptor comes from a woman aged 25-40 years in good health and CMV-seropositive.

The CDR3 coding sequence is TGTGCCAGCTCACCTCAGGGGGAGCTGTTTTTT. It specifies CASSPQGELFF. This chain connects TRBV18 to TRBJ2-2; no firm D call. There are 11 residues in the CDR3. Germline V lookup: CDR1 KGHSH, CDR2 LQKENI. Trimming removed 3 bases at V and 8 bases at J, with 4 bases between. Variable domain in full (rest from reference TRBV18 and TRBJ2-2): NAGVMQNPRHLVRRRGQEARLRCSPMKGHSHVYWYRQLPEEGLKFMVYLQKENIIDESGMPKERFSAEFPKEGPSILRIQQVVRGDSAAYFCASSPQGELFFGEGSRLTVL.